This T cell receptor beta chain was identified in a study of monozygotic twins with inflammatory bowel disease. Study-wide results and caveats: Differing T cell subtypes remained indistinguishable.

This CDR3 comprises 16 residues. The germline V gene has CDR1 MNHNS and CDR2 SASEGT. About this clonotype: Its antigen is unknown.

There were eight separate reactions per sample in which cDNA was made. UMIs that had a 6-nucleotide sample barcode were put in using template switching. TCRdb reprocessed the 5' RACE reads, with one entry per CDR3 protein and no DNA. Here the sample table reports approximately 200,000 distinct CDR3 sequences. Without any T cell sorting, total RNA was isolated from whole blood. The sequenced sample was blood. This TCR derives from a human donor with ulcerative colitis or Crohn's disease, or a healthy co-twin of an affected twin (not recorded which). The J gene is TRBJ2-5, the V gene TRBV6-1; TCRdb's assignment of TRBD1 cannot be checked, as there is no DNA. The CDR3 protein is CASSRPGTVVQETQYF.